What follows are 9 T cell receptor beta chains derived from one specimen sequenced in a study of cytomegalovirus exposure and HLA in healthy donors. Using immunoSEQ multiplex PCR, the repertoire was profiled, and TCRdb retains in-frame clones only, with some absent. This sample has about 150,000 clones; around 84% occur once, and the top ten carry less than 2.5%. The sequencing input was PBMCs. These receptors all stem from a human donor in good health.

This clone was detected only once. This chain connects TRBV2 to TRBJ1-5, with D tentatively TRBD1 (5 bases). The CDR3 is made up of 15 amino acids. Between the trimmed V and J ends, which lost 7 bases and 9 bases, there was a span of 22 bases. The germline V gene encodes CDR1 SNHLY and CDR2 FYNNEI. This CDR3 is CASKSYGGSDPPQHF. CDR3 nucleotide sequence: TGTGCCAGCAAAAGTTACGGGGGTTCGGATCCGCCCCAGCATTTT.

J is TRBJ2-1 and V is TRBV4-3, with TRBD2 as a possible D gene (6 bases). The V gene lost 1 base and the J gene lost 8 bases, with 12 bases spanning the gap. In germline, CDR1 is LGHNA, CDR2 YSLEER. The CDR3 extends over 14 amino acids. In DNA form, the CDR3 reads TGCGCCAGCAGCCAAGGTGGAGGGCCGGATGAGCAGTTCTTC. It translates to CASSQGGGPDEQFF.

The V gene is TRBV5-1, the J gene TRBJ2-7, with D possibly TRBD2 on 6 matching bases. This CDR3 has 15 amino acids. V dropped 1 base and J dropped 6 bases, with 17 bases sitting between them. Per the germline V gene, CDR1 is SGHRS and CDR2 is YFSETQ. CDR3 coding DNA: TGCGCCAGCAGCTTGTCTAGCGCAGGTACGGGCGAGCAGTACTTC. Its translation is CASSLSSAGTGEQYF.

Here the CDR3 DNA reads TGTGCCAGCAGCACCGACTCCGGGACAGGGGATGGCTACACCTTC. Its protein product is CASSTDSGTGDGYTF. This rearrangement joins TRBV9 to TRBJ1-2; the match to TRBD1 covers 10 bases. The CDR3 is 15 amino acids. V lost 4 bases and J lost 6; bases outside the gene matches: 9. The germline CDR1 and CDR2 sequences are SGDLS and YYNGEE.

CDR3 DNA: TGTGCCAGCAGCTCCTTAATCGACGGGGGGGCCCAGGAGACCCAGTACTTC. It codes for CASSSLIDGGAQETQYF. This rearrangement joins TRBV5-4 to TRBJ2-5; 8 positions match TRBD2. Germline assignment: CDR1 SGHNT and CDR2 YYREEE (reference sequence). With 3 bases clipped from V and 5 bases from J, the junction kept 15 bases outside the gene matches. The CDR3 consists of 17 residues.

This chain links TRBV19 with TRBJ2-2; D is possibly TRBD1 (6 bases). In germline, CDR1 is LNHDA, CDR2 SQIVND (reference sequence). Trimming took off 6 bases at V and 5 bases at J, with 16 bases between the two ends. This CDR3 has 15 amino acids. The chain's CDR3 is CASSPGTRDTGELFF. The CDR3 coding sequence is TGTGCCAGTAGCCCCGGGACAAGAGATACCGGGGAGCTGTTTTTT.

The table lists this clone with a few counts. The chain has TRBV19 and TRBJ1-5, with no clear D. V was pared by 3 bases and J by 3 bases, with 9 bases between. Germline loops: CDR1 LNHDA, CDR2 SQIVND (reference sequence). The CDR3 is made up of 14 amino acids. CDR3 DNA: TGTGCCAGTAGTATGACCGGGAACAATCAGCCCCAGCATTTT. Its protein product is CASSMTGNNQPQHF.

This clone came up once. The chain has TRBV5-4 and TRBJ1-2, with TRBD1 matching 11 bases. The germline V gene has CDR1 SGHNT and CDR2 YYREEE (reference sequence). V was clipped by 4 bases and J by 4 bases; unmatched bases: 6. The length of the CDR3 is 15 residues. Here the CDR3 DNA reads TGTGCCAGCAGCCATCCCGGGACAGGGGGCTATGGCTACACCTTC. Translated, it gives CASSHPGTGGYGYTF.

The rearrangement links TRBV19 to TRBJ1-1, with a tentative D call TRBD1 (5 bases). The V end lost 6 bases, the J end lost 0 bases, and 17 bases lay between the germline ends. CDR1 is LNHDA and CDR2 is SQIVND in the germline V gene (reference sequence). The CDR3 is made up of 16 amino acids. The CDR3 reads CASSNEQALLNTEAFF. CDR3 bases: TGTGCCAGTAGCAACGAACAGGCTCTACTGAACACTGAAGCTTTCTTT.